The next 18 T cell receptor beta chains were all read from a single sample in a study of patients and donors after allogeneic stem cell transplantation. Each CDR3 protein gets one entry after TCRdb re-called the RT-PCR reads with MiXCR. The sample comprises roughly 960,000 distinct CDR3 sequences, about a sixth of which are singletons, and 5% to 6.5% rests with the top ten. Sequenced sample: blood, either unsorted or a sorted T cell fraction (not recorded which). The receptors originated from a human donor who was either an allogeneic HSCT recipient or a stem cell or donor lymphocyte infusion donor (not recorded which). It is not recorded whose cells these are; they may come from a transplant donor.

This clonotype was seen more than once but under ten times. The CDR3 region has the DNA TGTGCCACTCAAGGGAATACGCAGTATTTT. Translated: CATQGNTQYF. The gene calls are TRBV2 and TRBJ2-3; D unclear. The CDR3 sequence is 10 residues long. Trimming cost V 10 bases and J 7 bases, with 9 bases left between them. Germline CDR1 SNHLY, CDR2 FYNNEI. The variable domain in full, with the rest retrieved from reference TRBV2 and TRBJ2-3, is EPEVTQTPSHQVTQMGQEVILRCVPISNHLYFYWYRQILGQKVEFLVSFYNNEISEKSEIFDDQFSVERPDGSNFTLKIRSTKLEDSAMYFCATQGNTQYFGPGTRLTVL.

This rearrangement joins TRBV9 to TRBJ2-7; maybe TRBD1 (6 bases). The germline V and J ends were trimmed by 0 bases and 1 base, with 11 bases remaining between them. The CDR3 extends over 15 amino acids. Germline V CDR1 and CDR2: SGDLS, YYNGEE. As DNA, the CDR3 is TGTGCCAGCAGCGTAGAAGGAACAGGGTCCTACGAGCAGTACTTC. Encoded protein: CASSVEGTGSYEQYF.

Many counts were recorded for this clonotype. V usage is TRBV20-1 and J usage is TRBJ1-1; 8 bases map to TRBD1. The V gene's germline CDR1 is DFQATT and CDR2 SNEGSKA (reference sequence). The junction had 7 bases not matched to a gene; V was cut back by 1 base and J by 0 bases. This CDR3 has 16 residues. Here the CDR3 reads CSARAPRQGMNTEAFF. CDR3 bases: TGCAGTGCTAGAGCGCCCCGACAGGGGATGAACACTGAAGCTTTCTTT.

Many counts were recorded for this clonotype. The chain has TRBV12-3 or TRBV12-4 and TRBJ2-7, with 7 bases matching TRBD1. Trimming removed 7 bases from V and 6 bases from J; junction bases left unmatched: 6. The CDR3 consists of 12 residues. The CDR3 protein is CASTKGTVEQYF. CDR3 bases: TGTGCCAGCACTAAAGGGACAGTCGAGCAGTACTTC.

The V gene is TRBV4-2, the J gene TRBJ2-1; D uncertain. The CDR3 is 15 residues long. The germline V gene encodes CDR1 LGHNA and CDR2 YNFKEQ. Between the trimmed V and J ends, which lost 6 bases and 4 bases, there was a span of 16 bases. The CDR3 DNA reads TGTGCCAGCAGGCAGAACTATGACGGGTACAATGAGCAGTTCTTC. Translating gives CASRQNYDGYNEQFF.

This clonotype was counted between two and nine times. The genes are TRBV7-3 and TRBJ2-6; no definite D call. Trimming removed 2 bases from V and 2 bases from J, with 4 bases in between. This CDR3 contains 14 residues. Germline V gives CDR1 SGHTA, CDR2 FQGTGA. The CDR3 coding sequence is TGTGCCAGCAGCTTAGCAGCTGGGGCCAACGTCCTGACTTTC. This gives the protein CASSLAAGANVLTF.

The J gene is TRBJ2-1, the V gene TRBV5-1; TRBD1 or TRBD2 may be the D gene (5 bases each). Germline V gives CDR1 SGHRS, CDR2 YFSETQ. There are 14 residues in the CDR3. Deletions cut 4 bases from V and 10 bases from J, with 18 bases between. CDR3 bases: TGCGCCAGCAGCCCCCAGGCCCCAGGGACCGAGCAGTTCTTC. Protein sequence: CASSPQAPGTEQFF. Filled out from reference TRBV5-1 and TRBJ2-1, the complete variable domain reads KAGVTQTPRYLIKTRGQQVTLSCSPISGHRSVSWYQQTPGQGLQFLFEYFSETQRNKGNFPGRFSGRQFSNSRSEMNVSTLELGDSALYLCASSPQAPGTEQFFGPGTRLTVL.

The J gene is TRBJ2-7, the V gene TRBV24-1; 7 nucleotides line up with TRBD1. Germline loops: CDR1 KGHDR, CDR2 SFDVKD. The J segment lost 2 bases and the V segment lost 9 bases, leaving 6 bases of the junction unmatched. The length of the CDR3 is 13 residues. The CDR3 sequence is CATGEGQPYEQYF. DNA of the CDR3: TGTGCCACCGGCGAGGGACAGCCCTACGAGCAGTACTTC.

This clonotype was found a few times. This rearrangement joins TRBV27 to TRBJ1-5; TRBD1 matches 9 bases. Germline V gene sequence: CDR1 MNHEY, CDR2 SMNVEV (reference sequence). CDR3 length: 15 residues. V shed 0 bases, J shed 6 bases, and the junction held 3 bases outside the gene matches. The CDR3 nucleotides read TGTGCCAGCAGTTTATCCGGGACAGGGTTTCAGCCCCAGCATTTT. It yields the protein CASSLSGTGFQPQHF.

There are a few counts of this clonotype. V usage is TRBV7-2 and J usage is TRBJ2-2, with D perhaps matching TRBD2 (6 bases). CDR3 length: 13 residues. Per the germline V gene, CDR1 is SGHTA and CDR2 is FQGNSA. V was trimmed by 4 bases and J by 6 bases, leaving 9 bases between them. CDR3 residues: CASSWGEPGELFF. The CDR3 DNA reads as TGTGCCAGCAGCTGGGGGGAGCCCGGGGAGCTGTTTTTT.

In this sample, this clonotype turned up a few times. The V call is TRBV12-3 or TRBV12-4, the J call TRBJ1-1, with D unresolved. CDR3 size: 13 residues. V dropped 7 bases and J dropped 4 bases, with 13 bases sitting between them. As DNA, the CDR3 is TGTGCCAGCACCGGCAGGTCGGGCACTGAAGCTTTCTTT. It yields the protein CASTGRSGTEAFF.

In its sample, this clonotype was seen a few times. The chain employs TRBV7-9 and TRBJ1-1, with D hard to call. The CDR3 spans 12 residues. Germline V gene sequence: CDR1 SEHNR, CDR2 FQNEAQ (reference sequence). Trimming removed 5 bases from V and 4 bases from J, with 8 bases in between. The CDR3 region is CASSKSFTEAFF. CDR3 DNA: TGTGCCAGCAGCAAGAGTTTCACTGAAGCTTTCTTT.

This clonotype was picked up a small number of times. V is TRBV18 and J is TRBJ1-4; D gene unclear. The CDR3 loop spans 14 amino acids. Germline values: CDR1 KGHSH, CDR2 LQKENI. Trimming shortened V by 1 base and J by 8 bases, and 11 bases separated the two germline ends. The CDR3 DNA follows: TGTGCCAGCTCACCACGTTCCATCTCCGAAAAACTGTTTTTT. Its translation: CASSPRSISEKLFF.

The chain uses TRBV6-6 and TRBJ1-1; D not certain. Germline CDR1 is MNHNY and CDR2 is SVGAGI (reference sequence). This CDR3 has 12 amino acids. V was cut by 6 bases and J by 4 bases, with 9 bases left in between. CDR3 in DNA: TGTGCCAGCAGGCTCCTGGGCACTGAAGCTTTCTTT. It specifies CASRLLGTEAFF.

Only a few counts were recorded for this clonotype. V usage is TRBV29-1 and J usage is TRBJ1-1; D is possibly TRBD1 (5 bases). This CDR3 has 11 residues. Germline V lookup: CDR1 SQVTM, CDR2 ANQGSEA. Trimming took 8 bases from V and 6 from J, leaving 13 bases between them. Written as DNA, the CDR3 is TGCAGCTTCCCCCAAGGGGCTGAAGCTTTCTTT. Residues: CSFPQGAEAFF.

The CDR3 DNA reads as TGTGCCAGCCCGGGGACAGAAGCCTACGAGCAGTACTTC. As protein: CASPGTEAYEQYF. The J gene is TRBJ2-7, the V gene TRBV7-6; TRBD1 matches 7 bases. Unmatched junction bases numbered 6, after V lost 8 bases and J lost 2 bases. The V gene's germline CDR1 is SGHVS and CDR2 FNYEAQ. CDR3 length equals 13 residues.

This clonotype has just a few counts. The chain is built from TRBV5-6 and TRBJ2-7, with 9 bases identical to TRBD1. The CDR3 is 15 amino acids. V shed 3 bases, J shed 2 bases, and the junction held 6 bases outside the gene matches. CDR1 and CDR2 (germline): SGHDT, YYEEEE. CDR3: CASSSGTGYPYEQYF. In nucleotides, the CDR3 is TGTGCCAGCAGCTCCGGGACAGGGTATCCCTACGAGCAGTACTTC.

This clonotype was recorded at least ten times. Mismatch with germline at one junction end may stem from a read error. The chain has TRBV5-1 and TRBJ2-7; 8 bases map to TRBD1. Germline CDR1 and CDR2: SGHRS and YFSETQ. This CDR3 is 14 amino acids long. The CDR3 nucleotides are TGTGCCAGCAGTTTGGGACAGGCCTCCTACGAGCAGTACTTC. Amino acid sequence: CASSLGQASYEQYF.